Presented here are 10 T cell receptor beta chains from one specimen sequenced in a study of beta chain features in type 1 diabetes. Isolated RNA was reverse transcribed in full, so expressed TCRB transcripts were sequenced. Sequenced by immunoSEQ multiplex PCR; TCRdb stores in-frame clones only, minus some. The data hold approximately 260,000 clones, with roughly 20% observed a single time. Which antigens these TCRs recognize remains unknown. Study-level findings and limits: Significant though moderate, a shortening of TCRB CDR3s appeared in all four CD4+ subsets of Type 1 diabetes patients.

Material for sequencing was naive CD4+ T cells from blood. These receptor sequences come from a woman aged 40 to 55 with type 1 diabetes.

In its sample, this clone was seen a few times. The V gene is TRBV7-2, the J gene TRBJ2-2, with 9 positions matching TRBD1. V gave up 1 base and J gave up 5 bases; unmatched junction bases: 8. The germline V gene has CDR1 SGHTA and CDR2 FQGNSA. This CDR3 is built from 17 residues. CDR3 nucleotide sequence: TGTGCCAGCAGCTTAGTGTCTGGGACAGGGTGGACCGGGGAGCTGTTTTTT. Translating gives CASSLVSGTGWTGELFF.

The V call is TRBV5-4, the J call TRBJ2-1; the D is unclear. Deletions cut 3 bases from V and 5 bases from J, with 15 bases between. CDR1 SGHNT and CDR2 YYREEE come from the germline V gene (reference sequence). The CDR3 spans 15 residues. The CDR3: CASSSPRQFDNEQFF. CDR3 nucleotide sequence: TGTGCCAGCAGCTCACCCAGGCAGTTCGACAATGAGCAGTTCTTC.

The CDR3: CASSFDNMGADGYTF. The CDR3 region has the DNA TGTGCCAGCAGCTTCGATAATATGGGGGCTGATGGCTACACCTTC. The chain combines TRBV7-3 with TRBJ1-2, with D perhaps matching TRBD1 (6 bases). This CDR3 contains 15 residues. CDR1 is SGHTA and CDR2 is FQGTGA in the germline V gene. V lost 3 bases, J lost 6 bases, and 17 bases lay in between.

This chain's CDR3 is CASNRVPTYGYTF. The CDR3 DNA follows: TGTGCCAGCAACCGGGTGCCGACCTATGGCTACACCTTC. This chain uses TRBV28 with TRBJ1-2; D is uncertain. The CDR3 contains 13 residues. V lost 7 bases and J lost 4, with 13 bases in between. Germline CDR1 MDHEN, CDR2 SYDVKM.

The rearrangement joins TRBV4-1 to TRBJ1-2; D possibly corresponds to TRBD1 (6 bases). V lost 4 bases to trimming and J lost 0 bases, with 12 bases between them. The CDR3 is made up of 15 amino acids. Germline lookup yields CDR1 MGHRA and CDR2 YSYEKL. The CDR3 DNA reads as TGCGCCAGCAGCCCAGGGAGGGGGGCTAACTATGGCTACACCTTC. It specifies CASSPGRGANYGYTF.

This clone turned up a few times. The chain uses TRBV28 and TRBJ1-6; D unresolved. The CDR3 covers 14 residues. Trimming pared 6 bases from V and 5 bases from J, leaving 11 bases between. The germline CDR1 and CDR2 sequences are MDHEN and SYDVKM. The CDR3 sequence is CASSLNSDNSPLHF. The CDR3 region has the DNA TGTGCCAGCAGCTTGAATTCGGATAATTCACCCCTCCACTTT.

V and J are TRBV5-1 and TRBJ2-7, with D possibly TRBD1 on 7 matching bases. CDR1 is SGHRS and CDR2 is YFSETQ in the germline V gene. Trimming left V 3 bases short and J 4 bases short, with 11 bases between. CDR3 length: 13 residues. The chain's CDR3 is CASSWTGGYEQYF. The CDR3, as DNA: TGCGCCAGCAGCTGGACAGGAGGGTACGAGCAGTACTTC.

This clone was seen more than once but under ten times. The chain is built from TRBV27 and TRBJ2-5, with 7 bases aligning to TRBD1. CDR3 size: 16 residues. Germline CDR1 MNHEY, CDR2 SMNVEV (reference sequence). J was trimmed by 2 bases and V by 3 bases; bases with no gene match: 9. CDR3 bases: TGTGCCAGCAGTTTGGGACGGCAGGGGGTTCAAGAGACCCAGTACTTC. It translates to CASSLGRQGVQETQYF.

The V gene is TRBV10-3, the J gene TRBJ2-1; TRBD2 matches at 11 bases. This CDR3 is 15 amino acids long. The germline V gene encodes CDR1 ENHRY and CDR2 SYGVKD. V was pared by 6 bases and J by 9 bases, with 10 bases of the junction left unmatched. DNA for the CDR3: TGTGCCATCAGGGCGACTAGCGGGAATATCGGTGAGCAGTTCTTC. Protein sequence: CAIRATSGNIGEQFF.

The rearrangement uses TRBV14 and TRBJ2-5, with TRBD2 as a possible D gene (6 bases). V lost 2 bases to trimming and J lost 5 bases, with 9 bases between them. The CDR3 runs 13 residues. In germline, CDR1 is SGHDN, CDR2 FVKESK. In nucleotides, the CDR3 is TGTGCCAGCAGCCAACTAGCGAGGGAGACCCAGTACTTC. This sequence encodes CASSQLARETQYF.